These T cell receptor beta chains were read from a single sample in a study of blood T cell repertoires in COVID-19. Profiling relied on immunoSEQ multiplex PCR, and the TCRdb table lists in-frame clones only, not all of them. The repertoire holds 400,000 to 450,000 clones, with less than 95% as singletons. Sequences were obtained from PBMCs or T cells enriched from blood (not recorded which). The origin of the receptors is a young man who had recovered from COVID-19. Each CDR3 is given with its conserved first and last residue. D genes are given only for firm matches.

TRBJ1-4 | TRBV24-1 | TRBD1 | CATSGGQGAREKLFF
TRBJ1-3 | TRBV12-3/TRBV12-4 | NA | CASRSPGNTIYF
TRBJ2-7 | TRBV5-1 | NA | CASSLWAGTYEQYF
TRBJ2-7 | TRBV2 | NA | CASRGTHYEQYF
TRBJ1-4 | TRBV2 | TRBD1 | CASLFSTQGKEKLFF
TRBJ1-4 | TRBV3-1/TRBV3-2 | NA | CATTRGSNEKLFF
TRBJ1-2 | TRBV30 | NA | CAWSAGVRDGYTF
TRBJ1-6 | TRBV3-1/TRBV3-2 | TRBD1 | CASTLQGNNSPLHF
TRBJ2-3 | TRBV6-4 | TRBD1 | CASRLMDREKDTQYF
TRBJ1-3 | TRBV2 | NA | CASSESSADTIYF
TRBJ2-7 | TRBV24-1 | NA | CATSEGRTRSSYEQYF
TRBJ1-2 | TRBV9 | NA | CASSTDIYGYTF
TRBJ2-7 | TRBV7-9 | TRBD1 | CASSSRTGTSYEQYF
TRBJ1-3 | TRBV11-2 | NA | CASSTPRTGNTIYF
TRBJ2-1 | TRBV7-9 | NA | CASSLQGPYNEQFF
TRBJ1-1 | TRBV30 | NA | CAWSEQGTNTEAFF
TRBJ1-2 | TRBV19 | NA | CASTGNYGYTF
TRBJ2-4 | TRBV5-1 | NA | CASSSLESAKNIQYF
TRBJ2-1 | TRBV30 | TRBD2 | CAWRTLAGGVGEQFF
TRBJ2-5 | TRBV10-1 | TRBD1 | CASSRTGVAETQYF
TRBJ1-1 | TRBV2 | TRBD1 | CASRTDTGTGRTEAFF